This note documents a single TCR beta chain sequence. It has no known antigen specificity. The sample holds no much larger clone one base away, and base qualities are not on file. This entry comes from a study of shared clonotypes between healthy human individuals (TCRdb year 2020). Broadly, across the study: Three men and two women, aged 18 to 49 years, made up the cohort. Per donor, three plates each were used for CD4 naive and CD4 memory, two for CD8 naive, and one for CD8 memory. To estimate repertoire size and how much clonotypes are shared between individuals, the study performed deep sequencing of blood TCR repertoires from roughly five healthy adults. Libraries were prepared and TCR repertoires were sequenced by different laboratories using diverse techniques, in order to increase sequencing depth and limit assay-specific biases. Leukapheresis yielded between about 0.85 and 10 billion PBMCs per donor.

Using the deep immunoSEQ assay, multiplex PCR amplified TCR CDR3 regions from genomic DNA. Extracted genomic DNA from each cell subset was spread evenly across all wells of several immunoSEQ 96-well plates, with each plate serving as a replicate. For sorted subsets, about 200 ng genomic DNA, equal to some 30,000 T cell genomes, was loaded into each replicate PCR. The purified libraries were quantified using a Qubit 3.0 fluorometer, sized with a Bioanalyzer 2100, and then quantified again using the KAPA Library Quantification kit. A separate single-read 150-cycle Illumina NextSeq 550 flow cell was used to sequence each immunoSEQ 96-well plate. The study's processing was this. The immunoSEQ output contained only junctional sequences without quality scores, so filtering could not match that applied to full-length reads. Sequences were annotated with PyIR, a Python wrapper for IgBLAST v1.9, using IMGT germline references to assign V/J genes and CDR3. Any read was removed if the V/J assignment was weak (E-value above 1e-6), the CDR3 was missing, or the read contained stop codons, out-of-frame junctions, or ambiguous translated residues. V3J clonotypes were defined by identical inferred V gene, J gene, and CDR3 amino acid sequence. The percentage overlap between two repertoires was calculated by dividing the number of shared unique clonotypes by the size of the smaller repertoire. Richness of each repertoire was evaluated using RTK rarefaction, the Chao1 estimator, and Recon v2.1 estimates of unobserved clonotypes. OLGA was used to compute generation probabilities for all TCRbeta clonotypes that the gDNA method yielded from a handful of donors. Imported from immuneACCESS, the table was reduced by TCRdb to in-frame sequences with V and J called. These copies leave out some clones; in studies compared against another copy, an unresolved V gene accounts for under half, and the cause of the remainder is not known. That table is the source of V, J and clone size, and D and trimming were worked out from the DNA. The sample yields some 2.4 million clones; approximately 93% were counted once. In total, the top ten clones hold around 0.4% of the sample.

At the junction V is shortened by 2 bases and J by 8 bases; bases outside the gene matches: 3. Reading the germline V gene gives CDR1 SQVTM and CDR2 ANQGSEA. The CDR3 has 12 amino acids, counting the end cysteine and phenylalanine. Left in the record is the CDR3 DNA by itself, 36 bases read in frame from the first base. Healthy HIV-negative adults with no recently reported acute infections or vaccinations were included as donors. Every donor was a Caucasian adult residing in Nashville, Tennessee, USA. CD4+ T cells were enriched by magnetic negative selection, after which naive cells were positively selected on CD45RA and the negative fraction was taken as the memory subset. After blood collection by leukapheresis, PBMCs were isolated using Ficoll-Histopaque density gradient centrifugation and then cryopreserved in the vapor phase of liquid nitrogen. Analytical flow cytometry was used to check the purity and quantity of every magnetically sorted T cell population. From each sorted fraction, genomic DNA was isolated and quantified by UV absorbance on a Nanodrop 2000c.

Overall results and qualifications from the work: Based on pairwise subsampling, the degree of clonotype sharing among donors was expected to be affected by sequencing depth. Sampling was restricted to blood, and TCR repertoires in tissues likely differ from the TCR repertoires found in blood. Because the study included only a small number of donors, the genetic and exposure-history diversity represented was limited. Compared with non-shared clonotypes, the clonotypes found in all four sorted-subset donors had higher generation probabilities. Naive subsets generally had larger estimated clonotype richness than memory subsets did. Rarefaction of sorted-subset datasets indicated incomplete sequencing despite the large sequencing depth. When a handful of donors were compared, the shared fraction of clonotypes was 5% to 6.5% for naive CD4, 3.5% to 4% for naive CD8, more than 2% for memory CD4, and less than 0.45% for memory CD8.

The chain joins TRBV29-1 to TRBJ2-1; 7 middle bases align to TRBD2. The sequenced sample was naive CD4+ T cells from PBMCs. The cell subset or site label, as the study defines it: CD45RA+ positively selected. The TCR originated in a man aged 18 to 30 in good health. Some clones in this sample may be carry-over from other donors' samples. The DNA reads as follows: TGCAGCGTTGAAACCCGGGGGGATGAGCAGTTCTTC. Protein translation: CSVETRGDEQFF.